The clone carrying this TCR beta chain was seen a single time. Assay used: immunoSEQ multiplex PCR; TCRdb lists only in-frame clones, some missing. The table has about 410,000 clones, about nine tenths seen once; the top ten hold approximately 6.3%. These data come from a study of control samples from healthy donors and cancer patients. This CDR3 has 14 residues. The germline V gene encodes CDR1 ENHRY and CDR2 SYGVKD. V was shortened by 4 bases and J by 2 bases, with 8 bases between the two germline ends. The chain links TRBV10-3 to TRBJ2-2; D gene unclear. What was sequenced was PBMCs. This receptor was taken from a man aged 35 to 55 with head and neck cancer. CDR3 bases: TGTGCCATCAGTGGGGAATCCAACACCGGGGAGCTGTTTTTT. Its translation: CAISGESNTGELFF.